At least ten counts were recorded for the clone carrying this T cell receptor beta chain. Its antigen is not known. CDR1 and CDR2 (germline): LGHNA, YSLEER. Trimming removed 4 bases at V and 14 bases at J, with 15 bases between. This CDR3 has 13 amino acids. Preparation of TCR beta libraries was done by quantitative 5'-RACE with molecular barcodes. Using its own MiXCR run on the 5' RACE reads, TCRdb lists one record per CDR3 protein. The sample contains around 770,000 distinct CDR3 sequences, approximately 12% of which appear only once. This sample is drawn from a study of CD8 T cells in ankylosing spondylitis. General observations from the study: Certain motif variants had earlier appeared in reactive arthritis synovial fluid and blood. Disease-linked clones bore a CD8+ phenotype and were relatively rare in peripheral blood. About 8 highly homologous variants made up a TCR beta motif, and this motif appeared characteristic of ankylosing spondylitis blood.

The sequencing input was blood, either unsorted or a sorted T cell fraction (not recorded which). The chain employs TRBV4-3 and TRBJ1-6, with unresolved D. The TCR comes from a male donor with ankylosing spondylitis. The CDR3 is CASSPGSLRTLHF. DNA for the CDR3: TGCGCCAGCAGCCCGGGGAGTTTGAGAACCCTCCACTTT.